This T cell receptor (beta chain) is drawn from a study of CD8 T cells in Susac syndrome. Whole-study findings and limits: Individuals included in the TCR sequencing and HLA analysis were acknowledged by the study to be relatively few in number.

This clonotype appeared a few times. Its antigen is unidentified. Trimming at V came to 6 bases and at J to 4 bases, leaving 5 bases not matched to a gene. The length of the CDR3 is 15 residues. Germline V gene sequence: CDR1 MNHEY, CDR2 SMNVEV (reference sequence). TEMRA cells were enriched by FACS, while CD8+ and CD4+ T cells were obtained through a negative isolation that was performed magnetically. When the RNA was reverse transcribed, random hexamers were used with an input of roughly 0.45 to 1 ug. Using its own MiXCR run on the immunoSEQ multiplex PCR reads, TCRdb lists one record per CDR3 protein. The profile shows about 400,000 distinct CDR3 sequences, 85% of them singletons.

The receptor's source is a human donor with multiple sclerosis. This sequence joins TRBV27 and TRBJ2-5, with TRBD2 matching over 13 bases. Sequenced: CD8+ T cells from PBMCs. The CDR3 DNA reads as TGTGCCAGCAGACTAGCGGGAGGGCCGGTAGAGACCCAGTACTTC. This sequence encodes CASRLAGGPVETQYF.